A single sample is the source of the 21 T cell receptor beta chains below, sequenced in a study of shared clonotypes between healthy human individuals. Libraries were prepared by immunoSEQ multiplex PCR; TCRdb keeps only in-frame clonotypes and omits some of them. Among hundreds of thousands of clones listed, roughly 70% were seen once. Specimen: memory CD4+ T cells sorted from blood. Subset given: CD45RA-negative fraction. These receptors all come from a woman aged 25 to 39 in good health.

V and J are TRBV4-1 and TRBJ1-3, with TRBD1 as a possible D gene (5 bases). From germline, CDR1 is MGHRA and CDR2 YSYEKL. Trimming stripped 3 bases from V and 0 bases from J, with 15 bases between. The length of the CDR3 is 17 residues. The CDR3 region is CASSHGSGRRSGNTIYF. The CDR3 bases are TGCGCCAGCAGCCACGGATCGGGACGCCGCTCTGGAAACACCATATATTTT.

The rearrangement links TRBV28 to TRBJ1-2; 7 bases align to TRBD1. CDR3 length equals 16 residues. Germline V gives CDR1 MDHEN, CDR2 SYDVKM. V shed 5 bases, J shed 6 bases, and the junction held 15 bases outside the gene matches. Written as DNA, the CDR3 is TGTGCCAGCAGTCGCAACCTGAATGGAGGGGGCAATGGCTACACCTTC. This translates into CASSRNLNGGGNGYTF.

CDR3 nucleotide sequence: TGTGCCAGTAGTATGGAGGCAGTCTCCTACGAGCAGTACTTC. Protein: CASSMEAVSYEQYF. The gene calls are TRBV19 and TRBJ2-7, with D tentatively TRBD2 (5 bases). The CDR3 contains 14 residues. V lost 3 bases and J lost 0, with 9 bases in between. Germline V gene data show CDR1 as LNHDA and CDR2 as SQIVND (reference sequence). The full variable domain, rest sourced from reference TRBV19 and TRBJ2-7, is DGGITQSPKYLFRKEGQNVTLSCEQNLNHDAMYWYRQDPGQGLRLIYYSQIVNDFQKGDIAEGYSVSREKKESFPLTVTSAQKNPTAFYLCASSMEAVSYEQYFGPGTRLTVT.

The V call is TRBV6-5, the J call TRBJ1-2; 9 bases are shared with TRBD1. The CDR3 length is 14 residues. CDR1 is MNHEY, CDR2 SVGAGI, per germline. With V trimmed by 6 bases and J by 9 bases, 11 bases remained unmatched. CDR3 DNA: TGTGCCAGCAGAAACCTAGGGACAGGGTTGAGCTACACCTTC. This codes for CASRNLGTGLSYTF.

Note on this clone: The same CDR3 arises from other DNA sequences in this sample as well. This chain connects TRBV6-1 to TRBJ2-7; 7 bases match TRBD2. The CDR3 runs to 13 residues. Germline trimming cut 5 bases from V and 2 bases from J; bases unmatched to any gene: 3. Looked up from germline, CDR1 is MNHNS and CDR2 is SASEGT. As DNA, the CDR3 is TGTGCCAGCAGTCTAGCGGACGCCTACGAGCAGTACTTC. Amino acid sequence: CASSLADAYEQYF.

The rearrangement joins TRBV5-1 to TRBJ2-6; no definite D call. Trimming removed 1 base from V and 1 base from J, with 6 bases in between. This CDR3 has 15 residues. Germline CDR1 and CDR2: SGHRS and YFSETQ. For the CDR3, the DNA is TGCGCCAGCAGCTTGAGTGGTTCTGGGGCCAACGTCCTGACTTTC. It encodes CASSLSGSGANVLTF.

In this sample, this clone turned up once. This sequence joins TRBV9 and TRBJ2-2; a possible D gene is TRBD2 (5 bases). V gave up 6 bases and J gave up 1 base, with 10 bases separating them. The germline V gene encodes CDR1 SGDLS and CDR2 YYNGEE. CDR3 length: 14 amino acids. The CDR3 is CASTSRGNTGELFF. Written as DNA, the CDR3 is TGTGCCAGCACGTCCCGGGGGAACACCGGGGAGCTGTTTTTT.

This clone has a handful of counts. This sample includes further DNA sequences coding for the same CDR3. V usage is TRBV15 and J usage is TRBJ2-1, with D perhaps TRBD2 (5 bases). Germline assignment: CDR1 LNHNV and CDR2 YYDKDF (reference sequence). V lost 3 bases, J lost 9 bases, and 12 bases lay in between. The CDR3 is made up of 13 amino acids. CDR3 coding DNA: TGTGCCACCAGCAGGGATCCTCGGGGTGAGCAGTTCTTC. Protein product: CATSRDPRGEQFF.

The chain carries TRBV7-9 and TRBJ1-2, with no clear D. The CDR3 extends over 12 amino acids. CDR1 and CDR2 (germline): SEHNR, FQNEAQ (reference sequence). Trimming removed 5 bases at V and 2 bases at J, with 6 bases between. The CDR3 DNA reads as TGTGCCAGCAGCCAAGACAACTATGGCTACACCTTC. Translating it yields CASSQDNYGYTF.

The V and J genes are TRBV28 and TRBJ2-7, with D perhaps TRBD1 or TRBD2 (5 bases each). With 1 base removed from V and 5 bases from J, the gap between germline ends came to 9 bases. The germline gives CDR1 MDHEN, CDR2 SYDVKM. The CDR3 is 13 amino acids. CDR3 in DNA: TGTGCCAGCAGTTTATCTCGGGACCACGAGCAGTACTTC. Residues: CASSLSRDHEQYF.

The chain has TRBV2 and TRBJ2-3, with 11 bases that match TRBD2. Germline CDR1 and CDR2: SNHLY and FYNNEI. The CDR3 length is 15 residues. V lost 10 bases and J lost 4; bases outside the gene matches: 10. The CDR3 sequence: CANNKASGRSDTQYF. CDR3 bases: TGTGCCAACAATAAGGCTAGCGGGAGGTCAGATACGCAGTATTTT. Complete variable domain (other parts from reference TRBV2 and TRBJ2-3): EPEVTQTPSHQVTQMGQEVILRCVPISNHLYFYWYRQILGQKVEFLVSFYNNEISEKSEIFDDQFSVERPDGSNFTLKIRSTKLEDSAMYFCANNKASGRSDTQYFGPGTRLTVL.

V and J are TRBV28 and TRBJ1-1; TRBD1 might be the D (5 bases). Germline CDR1 and CDR2: MDHEN and SYDVKM. This CDR3 comprises 14 residues. Trimming shortened V by 4 bases and J by 2 bases, and 11 bases separated the two germline ends. The CDR3 protein is CASSWAGRNTEAFF. The CDR3 DNA reads as TGTGCCAGCAGTTGGGCGGGACGAAACACTGAAGCTTTCTTT. The whole variable domain, filled in from reference TRBV28 and TRBJ1-1, reads DVKVTQSSRYLVKRTGEKVFLECVQDMDHENMFWYRQDPGLGLRLIYFSYDVKMKEKGDIPEGYSVSREKKERFSLILESASTNQTSMYLCASSWAGRNTEAFFGQGTRLTVV.

The chain links TRBV30 to TRBJ2-3, with a possible D match to TRBD2 (6 bases). The ends were cut back, 2 bases at V and 8 bases at J, with 14 bases in the middle. The CDR3 consists of 13 residues. CDR1 and CDR2 from the germline V gene are GTSNPN and SVGIG (reference sequence). The CDR3 sequence: CAWSFRDSGTQYF. DNA for the CDR3: TGTGCCTGGAGTTTCCGGGACTCGGGTACGCAGTATTTT. The full variable domain, in which reference TRBV30 and TRBJ2-3 provide the parts outside the CDR3, is SQTIHQWPATLVQPVGSPLSLECTVEGTSNPNLYWYRQAAGRGLQLLFYSVGIGQISSEVPQNLSASRPQDRQFILSSKKLLLSDSGFYLCAWSFRDSGTQYFGPGTRLTVL.

V is TRBV7-3 and J is TRBJ2-1; 8 bases are shared with TRBD2. The CDR3 is made up of 15 amino acids. The V and J ends lost 2 bases and 7 bases, in that order; junction bases with no gene match: 7. Germline CDR1 reads SGHTA; CDR2 reads FQGTGA. CDR3 DNA sequence: TGTGCCAGCAGCTTATGGTCGGGAGGGGAAAATGAGCAGTTCTTC. Translating gives CASSLWSGGENEQFF.

This clone was observed at least ten times. The CDR3 protein is CASSVEIFNTEAFF. CDR3 in DNA: TGTGCCAGCAGCGTAGAGATTTTTAACACTGAAGCTTTCTTT. The chain uses TRBV9 and TRBJ1-1; D is unresolved. There are 14 residues in the CDR3. V lost 0 bases to trimming and J lost 2 bases, with 8 bases between them. CDR1 and CDR2 from the germline V gene are SGDLS and YYNGEE. The full variable domain, its missing parts supplied by reference TRBV9 and TRBJ1-1, is DSGVTQTPKHLITATGQRVTLRCSPRSGDLSVYWYQQSLDQGLQFLIQYYNGEERAKGNILERFSAQQFPDLHSELNLSSLELGDSALYFCASSVEIFNTEAFFGQGTRLTVV.

DNA for the CDR3: TGTGCCAGCAGTTTTTTGCAGGGGGGGATTCAGCCCCAGCATTTT. Protein sequence: CASSFLQGGIQPQHF. The chain employs TRBV28 and TRBJ1-5; 7 bases are a match to TRBD1. This CDR3 is built from 15 residues. Germline assignment: CDR1 MDHEN and CDR2 SYDVKM. V was clipped by 3 bases and J by 6 bases; unmatched bases: 8.

CDR3 amino acids: CASSPDGQGAGNTIYF. In DNA, the CDR3 is TGTGCCAGCAGCCCGGACGGACAGGGGGCTGGAAACACCATATATTTT. V is TRBV5-4 and J is TRBJ1-3, with 10 bases that match TRBD1. The V segment lost 4 bases and the J segment 2 bases; nucleotides outside the gene matches: 6. The CDR3 totals 16 residues. Germline CDR1 SGHNT, CDR2 YYREEE (reference sequence).

CDR3 protein: CASSSPGLAQYEQYF. The CDR3 DNA reads TGTGCCAGCAGTTCCCCAGGCCTCGCTCAGTACGAGCAGTACTTC. The rearrangement uses TRBV28 and TRBJ2-7; D gene uncertain. The CDR3 has 15 amino acids. The germline V gene has CDR1 MDHEN and CDR2 SYDVKM. V lost 4 bases to trimming and J lost 4 bases, with 17 bases between them.

This clone was seen more than once but under ten times. V is TRBV11-2 and J is TRBJ1-2; 8 bases are a match to TRBD1. The CDR3 runs 16 residues. Losses at the gene ends were 0 bases for V and 6 bases for J; bases not matched to a gene: 9. CDR1 and CDR2 from the germline V gene are SGHAT and FQNNGV. The CDR3 spells CASSLDGYRTGHGYTF. The CDR3 DNA sequence: TGTGCCAGCAGCTTAGATGGGTATCGGACAGGGCATGGCTACACCTTC.

The chain has TRBV4-2 and TRBJ2-5; a possible D gene is TRBD2 (5 bases). V was shortened by 5 bases and J by 3 bases, with 10 bases between the two germline ends. This CDR3 has 13 residues. Looked up from germline, CDR1 is LGHNA and CDR2 is YNFKEQ. CDR3 in amino acids: CASSGDSEETQYF. The CDR3 coding sequence is TGTGCCAGCAGCGGGGATAGCGAAGAGACCCAGTACTTC.

The chain employs TRBV11-2 and TRBJ1-1; possibly TRBD1 for D (6 bases). Germline CDR1 SGHAT, CDR2 FQNNGV. Trimming pared 3 bases from V and 4 bases from J, leaving 12 bases between. The CDR3 consists of 14 residues. CDR3 nucleotides: TGTGCCAGCAGCTTTGGGACGGGGGCCACTGAAGCTTTCTTT. Protein product: CASSFGTGATEAFF.